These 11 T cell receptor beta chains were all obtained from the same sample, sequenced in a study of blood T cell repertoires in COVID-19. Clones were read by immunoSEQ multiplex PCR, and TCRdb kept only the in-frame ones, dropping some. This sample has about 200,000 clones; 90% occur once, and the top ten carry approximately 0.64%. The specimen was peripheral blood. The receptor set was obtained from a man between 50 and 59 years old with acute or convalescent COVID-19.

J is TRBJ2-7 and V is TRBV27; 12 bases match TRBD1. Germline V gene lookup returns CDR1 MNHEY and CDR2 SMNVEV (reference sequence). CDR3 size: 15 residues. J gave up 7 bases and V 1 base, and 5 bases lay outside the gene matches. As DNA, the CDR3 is TGTGCCAGCAGTTTATTGGGACAGGGGGCGAGGGAGCAGTACTTC. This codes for CASSLLGQGAREQYF.

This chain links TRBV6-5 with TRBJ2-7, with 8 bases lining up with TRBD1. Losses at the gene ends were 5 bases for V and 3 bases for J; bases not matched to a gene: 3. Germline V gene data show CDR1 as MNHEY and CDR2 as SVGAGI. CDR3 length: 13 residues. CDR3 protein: CASSITGGYEQYV. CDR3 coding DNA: TGTGCCAGCAGTATCACAGGGGGCTACGAGCAGTACGTC.

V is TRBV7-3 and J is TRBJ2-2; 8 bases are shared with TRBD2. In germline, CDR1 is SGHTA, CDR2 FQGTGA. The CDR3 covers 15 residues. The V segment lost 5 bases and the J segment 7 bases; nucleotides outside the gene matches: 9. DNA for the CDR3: TGTGCCAGCAGCCGGCGGAGCGGGAGTGTCGGGGAGCTGTTTTTT. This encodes CASSRRSGSVGELFF.

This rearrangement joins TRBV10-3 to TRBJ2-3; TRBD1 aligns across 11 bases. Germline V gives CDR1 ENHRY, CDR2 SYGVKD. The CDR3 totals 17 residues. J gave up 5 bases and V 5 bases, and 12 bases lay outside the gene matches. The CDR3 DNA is TGTGCCATCAGTCGATTCCCCGGGACAGGGGGTGGAGATACGCAGTATTTT. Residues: CAISRFPGTGGGDTQYF.

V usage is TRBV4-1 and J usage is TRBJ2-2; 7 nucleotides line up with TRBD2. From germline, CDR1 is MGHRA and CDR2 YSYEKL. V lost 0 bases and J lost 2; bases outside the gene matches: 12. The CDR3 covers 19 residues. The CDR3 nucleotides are TGCGCCAGCAGCCAAGATATAACAAGCGGGGCCTTTAACACCGGGGAGCTGTTTTTT. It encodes CASSQDITSGAFNTGELFF.

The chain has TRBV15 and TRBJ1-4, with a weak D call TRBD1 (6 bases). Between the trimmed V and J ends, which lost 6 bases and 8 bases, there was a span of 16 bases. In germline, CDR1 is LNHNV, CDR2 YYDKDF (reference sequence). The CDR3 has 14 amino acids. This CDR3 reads CATSGRGGTEKLFF. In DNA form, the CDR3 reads TGTGCCACCAGTGGCCGGGGGGGGACAGAAAAACTGTTTTTT.

Here the CDR3 reads CASSSTQGNTEAFF. CDR3 sequence (DNA): TGTGCCAGCAGCTCCACGCAGGGGAACACTGAAGCTTTCTTT. The chain combines TRBV7-8 with TRBJ1-1; tentative D call: TRBD1 (5 bases). In germline, CDR1 is SGHVS, CDR2 FQNEAQ. Trimming removed 4 bases from V and 1 base from J, with 10 bases in between. CDR3 length: 14 residues.

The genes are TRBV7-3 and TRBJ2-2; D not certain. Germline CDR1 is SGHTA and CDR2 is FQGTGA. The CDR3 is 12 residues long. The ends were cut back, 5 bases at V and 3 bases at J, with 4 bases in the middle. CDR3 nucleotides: TGTGCCAGCAGCCCTCACACCGGGGAGCTGTTTTTT. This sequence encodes CASSPHTGELFF. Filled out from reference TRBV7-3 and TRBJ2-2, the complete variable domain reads GAGVSQTPSNKVTEKGKYVELRCDPISGHTALYWYRQSLGQGPEFLIYFQGTGAADDSGLPNDRFFAVRPEGSVSTLKIQRTERGDSAVYLCASSPHTGELFFGEGSRLTVL.

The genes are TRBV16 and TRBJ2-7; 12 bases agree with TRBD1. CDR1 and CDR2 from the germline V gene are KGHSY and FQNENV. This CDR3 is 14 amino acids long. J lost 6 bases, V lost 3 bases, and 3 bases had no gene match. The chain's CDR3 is CASSHGTGGVEQYF. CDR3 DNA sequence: TGTGCCAGCAGCCACGGGACAGGGGGCGTCGAGCAGTACTTC.

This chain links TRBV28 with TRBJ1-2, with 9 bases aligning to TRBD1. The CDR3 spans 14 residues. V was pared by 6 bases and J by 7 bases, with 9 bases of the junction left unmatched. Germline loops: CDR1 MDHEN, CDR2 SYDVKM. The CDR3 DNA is TGTGCCAGCAGGACCGGGACAGGGACCTCTGGCTACACCTTC. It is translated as CASRTGTGTSGYTF.

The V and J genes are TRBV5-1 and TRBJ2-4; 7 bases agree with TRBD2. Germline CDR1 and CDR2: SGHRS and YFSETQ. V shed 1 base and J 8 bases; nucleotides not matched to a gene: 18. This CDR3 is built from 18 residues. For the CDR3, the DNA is TGCGCCAGCAGCTTGCCTCTCAAGCGGGGCCTAGCCAGGGACATTCAGTACTTC. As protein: CASSLPLKRGLARDIQYF.